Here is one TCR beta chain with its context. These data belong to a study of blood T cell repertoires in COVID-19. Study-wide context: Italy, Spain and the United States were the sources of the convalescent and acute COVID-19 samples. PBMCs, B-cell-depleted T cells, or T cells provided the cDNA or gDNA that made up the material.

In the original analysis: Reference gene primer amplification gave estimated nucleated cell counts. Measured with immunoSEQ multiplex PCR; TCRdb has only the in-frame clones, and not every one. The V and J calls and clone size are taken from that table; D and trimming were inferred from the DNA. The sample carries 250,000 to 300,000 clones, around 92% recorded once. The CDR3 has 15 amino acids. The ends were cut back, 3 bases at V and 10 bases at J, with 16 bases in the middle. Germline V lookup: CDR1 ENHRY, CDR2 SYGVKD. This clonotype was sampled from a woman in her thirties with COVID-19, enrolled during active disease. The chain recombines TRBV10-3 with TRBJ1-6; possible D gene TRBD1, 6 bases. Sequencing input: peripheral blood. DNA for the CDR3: TGTGCCATCAGTGATACAGGGAAGACGGGATCACCCCTCCACTTT. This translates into CAISDTGKTGSPLHF.